The source of this T cell receptor beta chain is a study of blood T cell repertoires in COVID-19. Cohorts were assigned according to the clinical history that participants reported. For recovered donors of Cohort 3, there were two negative PCRs, clearance, or symptom resolution. Looked up from germline, CDR1 is LGHNA and CDR2 is YSLEER. V lost 3 bases and J 1 base, leaving 17 bases between the germline ends. The CDR3 covers 17 residues. Here immunoSEQ multiplex PCR was the method, and the copy in TCRdb shows in-frame clones only, minus some. The sample holds 200,000 or so clones, around 80% seen once.

This chain joins TRBV4-3 and TRBJ2-3; D possibly corresponds to TRBD1 (5 bases). This TCR came from a man aged 55 to 70 who had recovered from COVID-19. Sample: PBMCs or T cells enriched from blood (not recorded which). CDR3 nucleotides: TGCGCCAGCAGCCAGCAGACAGAGCATTACGGCACAGATACGCAGTATTTT. Amino acids: CASSQQTEHYGTDTQYF.